The source of this T cell receptor beta chain is a study of identical twins. This clonotype turned up a few times. TCRdb reprocessed the 5' RACE reads via MiXCR and lists one record per CDR3 protein. The sample includes 500,000 to 550,000 distinct CDR3 sequences, 20% to 25% seen only once; the top ten take approximately 0.52%. CDR1 and CDR2 (germline): SNHLY, FYNNEI. The CDR3 length is 15 residues. Trimming pared 7 bases from V and 4 bases from J, leaving 14 bases between. In addition, the sample was reused for a study of yellow fever vaccine responses in identical twins.

The source of this sequence is a woman younger than 30 in good health. The chain recombines TRBV2 with TRBJ1-6; D is perhaps TRBD1 (5 bases). The sample was CD4+ T cells sorted from blood. Here the CDR3 reads CASKPDSLYNSPLHF. CDR3 sequence (DNA): TGTGCCAGCAAACCAGACAGCCTATATAATTCACCCCTCCACTTT.